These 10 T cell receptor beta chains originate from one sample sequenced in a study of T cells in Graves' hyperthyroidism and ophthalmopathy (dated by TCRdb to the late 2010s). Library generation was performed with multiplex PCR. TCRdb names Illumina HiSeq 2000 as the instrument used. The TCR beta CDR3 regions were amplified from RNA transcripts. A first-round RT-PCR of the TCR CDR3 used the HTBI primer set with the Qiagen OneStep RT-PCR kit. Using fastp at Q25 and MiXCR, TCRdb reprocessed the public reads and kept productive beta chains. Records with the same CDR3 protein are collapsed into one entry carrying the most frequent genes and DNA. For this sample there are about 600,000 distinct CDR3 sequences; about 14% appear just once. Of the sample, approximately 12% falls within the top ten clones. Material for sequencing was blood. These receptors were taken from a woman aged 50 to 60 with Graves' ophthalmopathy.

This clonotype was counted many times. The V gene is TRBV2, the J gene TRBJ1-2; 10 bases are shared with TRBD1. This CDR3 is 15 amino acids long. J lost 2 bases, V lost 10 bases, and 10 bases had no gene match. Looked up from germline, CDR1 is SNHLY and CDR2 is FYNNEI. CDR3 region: CATRPMTGGNYGYTF. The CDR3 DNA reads TGTGCCACCCGACCAATGACAGGGGGCAACTATGGCTACACCTTC.

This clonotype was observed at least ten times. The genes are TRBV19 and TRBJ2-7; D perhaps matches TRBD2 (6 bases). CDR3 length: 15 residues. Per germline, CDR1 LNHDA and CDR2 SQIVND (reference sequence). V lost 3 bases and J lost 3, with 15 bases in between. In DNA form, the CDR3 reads TGTGCCAGTAGTATGGGGTTAGCGGAGAACTACGAGCAGTACTTC. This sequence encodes CASSMGLAENYEQYF.

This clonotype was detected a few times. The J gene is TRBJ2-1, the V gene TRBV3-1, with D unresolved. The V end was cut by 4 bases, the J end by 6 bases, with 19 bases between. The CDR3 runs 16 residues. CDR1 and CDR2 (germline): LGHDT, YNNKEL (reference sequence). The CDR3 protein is CASSLNPILLGNEQFF. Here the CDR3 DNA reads TGTGCCAGCAGCCTAAACCCCATCCTCCTAGGCAATGAGCAGTTCTTC.

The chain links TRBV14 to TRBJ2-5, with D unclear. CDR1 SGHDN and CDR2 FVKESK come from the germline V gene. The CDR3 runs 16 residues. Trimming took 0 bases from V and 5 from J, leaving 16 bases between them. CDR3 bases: TGTGCCAGCAGCCAAGATCCTATTTTCGTGTTTGAGACCCAGTACTTC. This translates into CASSQDPIFVFETQYF.

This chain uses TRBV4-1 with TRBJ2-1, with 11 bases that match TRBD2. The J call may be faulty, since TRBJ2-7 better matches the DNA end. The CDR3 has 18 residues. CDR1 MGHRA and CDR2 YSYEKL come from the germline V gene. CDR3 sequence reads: CASSQEGAGLAVYNEQYF. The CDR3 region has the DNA TGCGCCAGCAGCCAAGAAGGAGCGGGACTAGCGGTTTACAATGAGCAGTACTTC.

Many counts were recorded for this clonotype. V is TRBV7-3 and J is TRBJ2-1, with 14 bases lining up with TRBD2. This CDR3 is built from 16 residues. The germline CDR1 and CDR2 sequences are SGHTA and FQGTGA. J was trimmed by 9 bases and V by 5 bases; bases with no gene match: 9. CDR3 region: CASSATPGLAGGEQFF. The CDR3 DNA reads TGTGCCAGCAGCGCGACCCCTGGACTAGCGGGGGGTGAGCAGTTCTTC.

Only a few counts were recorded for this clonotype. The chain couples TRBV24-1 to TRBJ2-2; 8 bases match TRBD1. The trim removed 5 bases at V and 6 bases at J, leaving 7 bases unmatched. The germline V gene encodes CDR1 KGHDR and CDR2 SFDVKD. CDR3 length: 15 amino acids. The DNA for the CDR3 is TGTGCCACCAGTGTGGCAGGGGGCGCTTCCGGGGAGCTGTTTTTT. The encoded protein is CATSVAGGASGELFF.

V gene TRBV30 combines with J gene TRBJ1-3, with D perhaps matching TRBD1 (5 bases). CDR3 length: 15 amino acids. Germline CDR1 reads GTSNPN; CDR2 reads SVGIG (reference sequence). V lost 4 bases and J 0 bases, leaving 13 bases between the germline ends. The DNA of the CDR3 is TGTGCCTGGACCATCGGGGGTGGCTCTGGAAACACCATATATTTT. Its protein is CAWTIGGGSGNTIYF. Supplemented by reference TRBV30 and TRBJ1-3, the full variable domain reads SQTIHQWPATLVQPVGSPLSLECTVEGTSNPNLYWYRQAAGRGLQLLFYSVGIGQISSEVPQNLSASRPQDRQFILSSKKLLLSDSGFYLCAWTIGGGSGNTIYFGEGSWLTVV.

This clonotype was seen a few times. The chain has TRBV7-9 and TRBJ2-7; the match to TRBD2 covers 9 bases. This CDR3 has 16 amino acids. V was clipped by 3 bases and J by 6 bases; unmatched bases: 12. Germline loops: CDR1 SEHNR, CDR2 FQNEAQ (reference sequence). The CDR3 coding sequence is TGTGCCAGCAGCTTTTTGGGGACTAGCCTCATCTCCGAGCAGTACTTC. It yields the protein CASSFLGTSLISEQYF.

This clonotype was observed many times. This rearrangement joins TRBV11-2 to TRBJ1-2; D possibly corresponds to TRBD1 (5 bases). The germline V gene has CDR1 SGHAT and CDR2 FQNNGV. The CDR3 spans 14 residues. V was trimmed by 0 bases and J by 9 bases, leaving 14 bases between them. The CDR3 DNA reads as TGTGCCAGCAGCTTAGATCGCAGGGTAATAAGCTACACCTTC. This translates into CASSLDRRVISYTF.